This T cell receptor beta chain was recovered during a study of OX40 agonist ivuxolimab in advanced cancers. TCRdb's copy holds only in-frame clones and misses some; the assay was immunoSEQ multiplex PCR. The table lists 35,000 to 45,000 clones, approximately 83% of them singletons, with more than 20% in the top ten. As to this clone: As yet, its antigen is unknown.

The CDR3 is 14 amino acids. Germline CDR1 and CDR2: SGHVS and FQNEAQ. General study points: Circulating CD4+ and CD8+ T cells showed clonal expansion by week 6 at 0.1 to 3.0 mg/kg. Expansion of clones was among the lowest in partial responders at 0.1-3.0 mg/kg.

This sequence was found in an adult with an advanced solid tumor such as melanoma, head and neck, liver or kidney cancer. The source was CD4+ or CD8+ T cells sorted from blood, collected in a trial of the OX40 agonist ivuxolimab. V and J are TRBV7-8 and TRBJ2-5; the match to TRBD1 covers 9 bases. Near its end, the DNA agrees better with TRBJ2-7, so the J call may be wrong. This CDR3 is CASSSGTGIHEQYF. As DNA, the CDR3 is TGTGCCAGCAGCTCCGGGACAGGGATCCACGAGCAGTACTTC.